This T cell receptor beta chain was documented in a study of cytomegalovirus exposure and HLA in healthy donors. Both 60 Vbeta primers and 13 Jbeta primers went into the PCR. Sequencing used immunoSEQ multiplex PCR; TCRdb keeps in-frame clones, though not all of them. This sample contains tens of thousands of clones. CDR1 and CDR2 (germline): SNHLY, FYNNEI. Trimming took off 4 bases at V and 0 bases at J, with 18 bases between the two ends. This CDR3 contains 17 residues. The origin of this receptor is a man aged 35 to 55 in good health and CMV-seronegative. Input material: PBMCs. The chain is built from TRBV2 and TRBJ1-1; D perhaps matches TRBD1 (5 bases). CDR3 residues: CASSVWGDATMNTEAFF. CDR3 nucleotides: TGTGCCAGCAGTGTATGGGGGGACGCTACGATGAACACTGAAGCTTTCTTT.